This T cell receptor (beta chain) stems from a study of shared clonotypes between healthy human individuals. Study context: CD4 naive and memory got three plates each, CD8 naive two, CD8 memory one.

CD45RO-negative, CCR7-selected cells formed the naive CD8 fraction, which excluded terminally differentiated effector memory CD45RA+ cells. The assay was immunoSEQ multiplex PCR, and TCRdb's table has in-frame clones only and misses some. The sample lists some 600,000 clones, around 96% occurring once. General study results and limits: Richness estimates generally favored naive over memory subsets.

Worth noting for this clone: The antigen remains unidentified.

V lost 2 bases to trimming and J lost 6 bases, with 6 bases between them. This CDR3 comprises 12 residues. Looked up from germline, CDR1 is SGHAT and CDR2 is FQNNGV. The TCR was taken from a woman aged 30 to 39 in good health. The material sequenced was naive CD8+ T cells sorted from blood. The rearrangement joins TRBV11-2 to TRBJ2-3, with D uncertain. Here the CDR3 reads CASSLPIDTQYF. Written as DNA, the CDR3 is TGTGCCAGCAGCTTACCTATTGATACGCAGTATTTT. Variable domain in full (rest from reference TRBV11-2 and TRBJ2-3): EAGVAQSPRYKIIEKRQSVAFWCNPISGHATLYWYQQILGQGPKLLIQFQNNGVVDDSQLPKDRFSAERLKGVDSTLKIQPAKLEDSAVYLCASSLPIDTQYFGPGTRLTVL.